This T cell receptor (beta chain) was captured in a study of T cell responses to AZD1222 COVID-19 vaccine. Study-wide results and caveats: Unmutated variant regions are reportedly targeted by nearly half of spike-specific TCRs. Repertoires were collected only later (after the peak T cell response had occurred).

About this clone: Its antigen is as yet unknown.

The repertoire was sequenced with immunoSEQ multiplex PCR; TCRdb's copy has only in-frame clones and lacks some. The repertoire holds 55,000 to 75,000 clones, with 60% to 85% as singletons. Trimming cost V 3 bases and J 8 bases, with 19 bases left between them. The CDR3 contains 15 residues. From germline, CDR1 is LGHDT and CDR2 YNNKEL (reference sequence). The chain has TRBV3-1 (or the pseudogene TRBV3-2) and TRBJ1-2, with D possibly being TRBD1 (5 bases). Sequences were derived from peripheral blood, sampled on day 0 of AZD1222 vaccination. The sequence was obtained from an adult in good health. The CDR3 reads CASSHATIGGNGYTF. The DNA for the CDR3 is TGTGCCAGCAGCCACGCTACTATTGGGGGAAACGGCTACACCTTC.